This is a list of T cell receptor beta chains from one sample in a study of blood T cell repertoires in COVID-19. Repertoires were generated with immunoSEQ multiplex PCR, while TCRdb's copy carries only in-frame clones and drops some. The sample contains approximately 97,000 clones, 75% to 90% of which appear only once. Sequenced input: peripheral blood. The receptors here all came from a man older than 75 with acute or convalescent COVID-19. CDR3s include the opening cysteine and the closing phenylalanine or tryptophan. A D gene is named only where the DNA matches it firmly.

V gene: TRBV6-5
J gene: TRBJ1-5
D gene: NA
CDR3 DNA: TGTGCCAGCAGGACCCCGACAGTTAGCAATCAGCCCCAGCATTTT
CDR3 protein: CASRTPTVSNQPQHF

V gene: TRBV7-2
J gene: TRBJ2-3
D gene: NA
CDR3 DNA: TGTGCCAGCAGCGTAACTAGAAGCACAGATACGCAGTATTTT
CDR3 protein: CASSVTRSTDTQYF

V gene: TRBV19
J gene: TRBJ2-3
D gene: NA
CDR3 DNA: TGTGCCAGTAGCGTGGCAGGATCTGGTACAGATACGCAGTATTTT
CDR3 protein: CASSVAGSGTDTQYF

V gene: TRBV9
J gene: TRBJ2-7
D gene: NA
CDR3 DNA: TGTGCCAGCAGCGTAACACCCGACGGGAACGAGCAGTACTTC
CDR3 protein: CASSVTPDGNEQYF

V gene: TRBV19
J gene: TRBJ1-1
D gene: NA
CDR3 DNA: TGTGCCAGTAAACGGACAGTGAACACTGAAGCTTTCTTT
CDR3 protein: CASKRTVNTEAFF

V gene: TRBV29-1
J gene: TRBJ2-5
D gene: TRBD2
CDR3 DNA: TGCAGCGTTGAAGACGCCGGGACTAGAAGTGAGACCCAGTACTTC
CDR3 protein: CSVEDAGTRSETQYF

V gene: TRBV28
J gene: TRBJ1-1
D gene: NA
CDR3 DNA: TGTGCCAGCAGTTTTTTATCCCGGAACACTGAAGCTTTCTTT
CDR3 protein: CASSFLSRNTEAFF

V gene: TRBV27
J gene: TRBJ2-7
D gene: TRBD1
CDR3 DNA: TGTGCCAGCAGACCATGGGGGACAGTCAACTCCTACGAGCAGTACTTC
CDR3 protein: CASRPWGTVNSYEQYF

V gene: TRBV4-1
J gene: TRBJ2-3
D gene: TRBD2
CDR3 DNA: TGCGCCAGCAGCCAAGGAGTAGCGGGTTTCACAGATACGCAGTATTTT
CDR3 protein: CASSQGVAGFTDTQYF

V gene: TRBV16
J gene: TRBJ2-3
D gene: TRBD1
CDR3 DNA: TGTGCCAGCAGCCAACCCGGGACAGGGAATACGCAGTATTTT
CDR3 protein: CASSQPGTGNTQYF